The present T cell receptor beta chain was sequenced within a study of control samples from healthy donors and cancer patients. With regard to this clone: One end of the junction fails to match germline, which may point to a read error.

From germline, CDR1 is SGHTA and CDR2 FQGTGA. This CDR3 contains 14 residues. The assay was immunoSEQ multiplex PCR, and TCRdb's table has in-frame clones only and misses some. Of about 170,000 clones in the sample, roughly 95% were seen once. Sequencing used blood. The sequence came from a woman in her fifties or sixties in good health. The genes are TRBV7-3 and TRBJ2-2, with 7 bases fitting TRBD1. This chain's CDR3 is CASRLTGDTGELFF. CDR3 bases: TGTGCCAGCAGATTAACAGGGGACACCGGGGAGCTGTTTTTT.